The 13 T cell receptor beta chains reported below all come from one sample, sequenced in a study of response to subunit inactivated influenza vaccine. TCRdb used MiXCR to reprocess the RT-PCR reads, holding one entry per CDR3 protein. Of fewer than 650,000 distinct CDR3 sequences listed, 10% to 15% are singletons. Source: PBMCs from blood, taken 45 days after vaccination. Receptor source: a man in his forties or fifties who received an inactivated influenza vaccine.

The V call is TRBV6-5, the J call TRBJ1-4; weak D call: TRBD1 (5 bases). The CDR3 loop spans 12 amino acids. V gave up 8 bases and J gave up 5 bases, with 9 bases separating them. Germline V lookup: CDR1 MNHEY, CDR2 SVGAGI. For the CDR3, the DNA is TGTGCCAGCTTGGGGCCGAATGAAAAACTGTTTTTT. Its translation: CASLGPNEKLFF.

This chain's CDR3 is CALCPWTSGGPGSYEQYF. The CDR3 DNA sequence: TGTGCCCTCTGCCCTTGGACTAGCGGGGGGCCCGGCTCCTACGAGCAGTACTTC. This rearrangement joins TRBV12-3 or TRBV12-4 to TRBJ2-7; 14 nucleotides match TRBD2. J gave up 0 bases and V 11 bases, and 15 bases lay outside the gene matches. The CDR3 is made up of 18 amino acids.

This clonotype was observed a handful of times. The chain combines TRBV5-1 with TRBJ1-5, with D unresolved. The germline gives CDR1 SGHRS, CDR2 YFSETQ. The V end was cut by 0 bases, the J end by 4 bases, with 8 bases between. The CDR3 has 14 amino acids. The CDR3 reads CASSLDTPNQPQHF. Written as DNA, the CDR3 is TGCGCCAGCAGCTTGGATACACCAAATCAGCCCCAGCATTTT.

CDR3 protein: CASSVQGFGELFF. The CDR3 DNA reads as TGTGCCAGCAGCGTACAGGGTTTCGGGGAGCTGTTTTTT. This chain connects TRBV7-9 to TRBJ2-2, with a possible D match to TRBD1 (6 bases). CDR1 is SEHNR, CDR2 FQNEAQ, per germline (reference sequence). Trimming shortened V by 5 bases and J by 7 bases, and 11 bases separated the two germline ends. The CDR3 length is 13 residues. The full variable domain, its missing parts supplied by reference TRBV7-9 and TRBJ2-2, is DTGVSQNPRHKITKRGQNVTFRCDPISEHNRLYWYRQTLGQGPEFLTYFQNEAQLEKSRLLSDRFSAERPKGSFSTLEIQRTEQGDSAMYLCASSVQGFGELFFGEGSRLTVL.

This clonotype came up many times. This chain links TRBV6-1 with TRBJ2-7; either TRBD1 or TRBD2 may supply D (5 bases each). Germline CDR1 and CDR2: MNHNS and SASEGT. The ends were cut back, 6 bases at V and 9 bases at J, with 24 bases in the middle. The CDR3 is 15 amino acids. CDR3 sequence reads: CASRSFGAGMGVQYF. CDR3 coding DNA: TGTGCCAGCAGGAGCTTCGGGGCTGGTATGGGGGTGCAGTACTTC.

This clonotype was found many times. The V call is TRBV6-5, the J call TRBJ2-7, with 7 bases fitting TRBD2. This CDR3 is built from 15 residues. Looked up from germline, CDR1 is MNHEY and CDR2 is SVGAGI. Germline trimming cut 0 bases from V and 0 bases from J; bases unmatched to any gene: 2. CDR3 amino acids: CASSYSGLTSYEQYF. The CDR3 DNA sequence: TGTGCCAGCAGTTACTCGGGACTAACCTCCTACGAGCAGTACTTC.

V is TRBV7-2 and J is TRBJ2-7; 7 positions agree with TRBD2. The J segment lost 6 bases and the V segment lost 3 bases, leaving 5 bases of the junction unmatched. Germline CDR1 SGHTA, CDR2 FQGNSA. The length of the CDR3 is 13 residues. DNA for the CDR3: TGTGCCAGCAGCTTCGGGACTATCTCCGAGCAGTACTTC. Protein product: CASSFGTISEQYF.

The chain couples TRBV12-3 or TRBV12-4 to TRBJ2-7, with a tentative D call TRBD2 (5 bases). V gave up 5 bases and J gave up 5 bases, with 16 bases separating them. The CDR3 runs 14 residues. Here the CDR3 reads CASSLEWGANEQYF. In DNA form, the CDR3 reads TGTGCCAGCAGTCTCGAATGGGGAGCAAACGAGCAGTACTTC.

The rearrangement joins TRBV4-1 to TRBJ1-2; D ambiguous. Trimming pared 1 base from V and 4 bases from J, leaving 13 bases between. CDR3 length equals 15 residues. Germline CDR1 reads MGHRA; CDR2 reads YSYEKL. The CDR3 DNA reads TGCGCCAGCAGCCAAGTTGGCCCTAGGGTCTATGGCTACACCTTC. It specifies CASSQVGPRVYGYTF.

This clonotype was observed a few times. CDR3 sequence reads: CATSRGLAAVQNIQYF. CDR3 nucleotides: TGTGCCACCAGCAGAGGGCTAGCGGCTGTGCAAAACATTCAGTACTTC. The genes are TRBV15 and TRBJ2-4; 7 positions agree with TRBD2. The CDR3 is 16 residues long. The V gene end was trimmed by 1 base and the J gene end by 5 bases; junction bases not matched to a gene: 8. Germline-derived CDR1 and CDR2 are LNHNV and YYDKDF (reference sequence).

This clonotype was seen a handful of times. The chain uses TRBV24-1 and TRBJ1-5; D is perhaps TRBD1 (5 bases). This CDR3 region has 20 residues. Germline V gene lookup returns CDR1 KGHDR and CDR2 SFDVKD. V lost 0 bases, J lost 0 bases, and 20 bases lay in between. CDR3 residues: CATSDLWYSFAGLSNQPQHF. CDR3 coding DNA: TGTGCCACCAGTGATTTGTGGTATAGTTTCGCAGGGCTTAGCAATCAGCCCCAGCATTTT.

The J gene is TRBJ2-6, the V gene TRBV6-1, with TRBD2 identical over 8 bases. CDR3 length: 19 residues. After removal of 6 bases from V and 1 base from J, the junction contained 14 bases not matched to a gene. Germline values: CDR1 MNHNS, CDR2 SASEGT. The CDR3 loop reads CASSRPRERGSSGANVLTF. For the CDR3, the DNA is TGTGCCAGCAGCCGACCCCGTGAGCGGGGGTCTTCTGGGGCCAACGTCCTGACTTTC.

This clonotype has a handful of counts. The chain is built from TRBV6-5 and TRBJ2-2; D not resolved. CDR1 MNHEY and CDR2 SVGAGI come from the germline V gene. This CDR3 is 15 amino acids long. Trimming removed 2 bases from V and 1 base from J, with 8 bases in between. Here the CDR3 reads CASSYGLGNTGELFF. The CDR3 bases are TGTGCCAGCAGTTACGGGTTGGGGAACACCGGGGAGCTGTTTTTT.